What follows describes a single TCR beta chain. Its antigen remains unknown. This CDR3 spans 14 amino acids. V lost 4 bases and J lost 5, with 14 bases in between. Per germline, CDR1 ENHRY and CDR2 SYGVKD. A sample-barcoded 5' primer and a J-beta primer mix were used in a second PCR of roughly 7 to 11 cycles. Samples each returned at least 2.5 million CDR3-containing paired-end reads. MiXCR, applied by TCRdb to the 5' RACE reads, yields one record per CDR3 protein. The sample has 1.2 million to 1.5 million distinct CDR3 sequences; roughly 59% are singletons. The record originates from a study of blood T cells in healthy people across ages. Study-wide results and limits: The study could not conclusively compare naive and antigen-experienced cells, given its unsorted PBMCs. Greater diversity and more naive CD4+ cells were seen in long-lived donors than in aged donors.

The chain combines TRBV10-3 with TRBJ2-5; D unclear. The TCR comes from a man between 18 and 35 years old in good health. The sample was blood. The DNA for the CDR3 is TGTGCCATCAGTGCAGTCAAGGCCGGGGAGACCCAGTACTTC. This sequence encodes CAISAVKAGETQYF.